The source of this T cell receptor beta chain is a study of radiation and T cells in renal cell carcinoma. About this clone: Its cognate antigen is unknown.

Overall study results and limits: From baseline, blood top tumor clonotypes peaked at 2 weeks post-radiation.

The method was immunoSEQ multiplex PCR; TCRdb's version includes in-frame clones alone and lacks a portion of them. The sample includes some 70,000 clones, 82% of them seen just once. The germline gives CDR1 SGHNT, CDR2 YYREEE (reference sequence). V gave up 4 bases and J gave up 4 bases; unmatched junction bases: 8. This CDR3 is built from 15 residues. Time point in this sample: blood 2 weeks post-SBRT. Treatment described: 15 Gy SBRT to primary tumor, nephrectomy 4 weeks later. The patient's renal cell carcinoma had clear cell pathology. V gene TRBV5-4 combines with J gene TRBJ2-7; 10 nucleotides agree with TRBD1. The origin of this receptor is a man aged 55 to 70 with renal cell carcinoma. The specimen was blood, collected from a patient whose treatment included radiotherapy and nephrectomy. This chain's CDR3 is CASSPGQGPRYEQYF. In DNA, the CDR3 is TGTGCCAGCAGCCCGGGACAGGGGCCCAGGTACGAGCAGTACTTC.